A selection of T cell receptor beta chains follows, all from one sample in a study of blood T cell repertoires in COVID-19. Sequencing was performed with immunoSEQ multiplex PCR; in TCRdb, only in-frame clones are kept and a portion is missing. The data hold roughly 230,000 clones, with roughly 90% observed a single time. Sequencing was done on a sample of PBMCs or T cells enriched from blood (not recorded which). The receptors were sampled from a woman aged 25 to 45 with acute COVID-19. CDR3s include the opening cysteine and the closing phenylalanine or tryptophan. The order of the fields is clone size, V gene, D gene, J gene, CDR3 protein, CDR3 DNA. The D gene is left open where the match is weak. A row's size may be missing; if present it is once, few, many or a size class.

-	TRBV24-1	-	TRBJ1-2	CATSDRAPRGTSYTF	TGTGCCACCAGTGATCGGGCCCCGCGGGGAACGAGCTACACCTTC
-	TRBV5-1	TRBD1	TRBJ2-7	CASSFGTEEGEQYF	TGCGCCAGCAGCTTTGGGACAGAAGAAGGAGAGCAGTACTTC
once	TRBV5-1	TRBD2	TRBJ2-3	CASSLGTSGGLSTDTQYF	TGCGCCAGCAGCTTGGGGACTAGCGGGGGCCTTAGCACAGATACGCAGTATTTT
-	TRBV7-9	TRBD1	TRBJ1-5	CASSLGQVEQPQHF	TGTGCCAGCAGCCTCGGACAGGTGGAACAGCCCCAGCATTTT
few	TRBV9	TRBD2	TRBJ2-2	CASSPRTSGTGELFF	TGTGCCAGCAGCCCCCGGACTAGCGGGACCGGGGAGCTGTTTTTT
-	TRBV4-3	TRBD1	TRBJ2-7	CASSQTGFYEQYF	TGCGCCAGCAGCCAGACAGGGTTCTACGAGCAGTACTTC
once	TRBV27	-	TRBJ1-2	CASSSGRSNYGYTF	TGTGCCAGCAGTAGTGGCAGATCAAACTATGGCTACACCTTC
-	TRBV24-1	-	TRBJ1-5	CATSDSPSGEPQHF	TGTGCCACCAGTGATTCCCCCTCGGGGGAACCCCAGCATTTT
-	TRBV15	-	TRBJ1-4	CATSRDRIGDEKLFF	TGTGCCACCAGCAGAGATCGCATAGGGGATGAAAAACTGTTTTTT
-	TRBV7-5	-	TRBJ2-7	CVRSLPGRDSYEQYF	TGTGTCAGAAGCTTACCAGGGAGGGATAGCTACGAGCAGTACTTC
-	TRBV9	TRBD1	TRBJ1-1	CASSAGQRMNTEAFF	TGTGCCAGCAGCGCGGGACAGAGAATGAACACTGAAGCTTTCTTT
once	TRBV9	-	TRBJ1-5	CASSVGSGAYSNQPQHF	TGTGCCAGCAGCGTAGGTAGTGGGGCATATAGCAATCAGCCCCAGCATTTT
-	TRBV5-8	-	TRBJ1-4	CASDRQAPYEKLFF	TGTGCCAGCGACAGACAGGCGCCTTATGAAAAACTGTTTTTT
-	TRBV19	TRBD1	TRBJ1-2	CASSIVAGGISGYTF	TGTGCCAGTAGTATAGTGGCAGGGGGCATCAGTGGCTACACCTTC
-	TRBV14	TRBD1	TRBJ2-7	CASSQVATGTYEQYF	TGTGCCAGCAGCCAAGTCGCGACAGGGACCTACGAGCAGTACTTC
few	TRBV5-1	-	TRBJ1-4	CASSREGRQFSLGPNEKLFF	TGCGCCAGCAGTCGGGAGGGGAGGCAGTTCTCCCTTGGACCGAATGAAAAACTGTTTTTT
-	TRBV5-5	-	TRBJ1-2	CASSAGQRNYGYTF	TGTGCCAGCAGCGCGGGGCAGAGAAACTATGGCTACACCTTC
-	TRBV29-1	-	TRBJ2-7	CSVEGGNSYEQYF	TGCAGCGTTGAGGGGGGAAACTCCTACGAGCAGTACTTC
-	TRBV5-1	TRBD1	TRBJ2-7	CASSSWTGGPSYEQYF	TGCGCCAGCAGCTCATGGACAGGGGGGCCATCCTACGAGCAGTACTTC
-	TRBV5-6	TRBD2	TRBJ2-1	CASSPGTRDNEQFF	TGTGCCAGCAGCCCCGGGACTAGGGACAATGAGCAGTTCTTC
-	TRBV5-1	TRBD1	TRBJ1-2	CASSKEGQPNYGYTF	TGCGCCAGCAGCAAAGAGGGACAGCCAAACTATGGCTACACCTTC
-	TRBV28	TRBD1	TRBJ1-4	CASSRQGRPTNEKLFF	TGTGCCAGCAGCAGACAGGGGAGACCAACTAATGAAAAACTGTTTTTT
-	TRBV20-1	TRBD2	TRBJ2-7	CSAPGGDEQYF	TGCAGTGCTCCTGGGGGGGACGAGCAGTACTTC
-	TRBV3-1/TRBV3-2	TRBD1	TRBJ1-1	CASSQSDRAPEAFF	TGTGCCAGCAGCCAGTCGGACAGGGCCCCTGAAGCTTTCTTT
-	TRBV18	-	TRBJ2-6	CASDRERGANVLTF	TGTGCCAGCGATAGGGAGCGCGGGGCCAACGTCCTGACTTTC
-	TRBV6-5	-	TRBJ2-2	CASRPQGSSWELFF	TGTGCCAGCAGACCCCAGGGGTCCTCCTGGGAGCTGTTTTTT
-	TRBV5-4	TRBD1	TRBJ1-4	CASSWRQGGTNEKLFF	TGTGCCAGCAGCTGGCGACAGGGGGGCACTAATGAAAAACTGTTTTTT
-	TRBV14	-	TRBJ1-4	CASSQRGYTNEKLFF	TGTGCCAGCAGCCAGCGGGGGTACACTAATGAAAAACTGTTTTTT
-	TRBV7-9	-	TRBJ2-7	CASSLGTREQYF	TGTGCCAGCAGCTTAGGGACTCGCGAGCAGTACTTC
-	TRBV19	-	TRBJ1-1	CASSTDTEAFF	TGTGCCAGTAGCACGGACACTGAAGCTTTCTTT
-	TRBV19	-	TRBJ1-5	CASSNIGGGQPQHF	TGTGCCAGTAGTAACATAGGGGGGGGTCAGCCCCAGCATTTT
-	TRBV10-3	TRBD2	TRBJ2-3	CAISELWTSGEGYTQYF	TGTGCCATCAGTGAGTTGTGGACTAGCGGGGAGGGATATACGCAGTATTTT
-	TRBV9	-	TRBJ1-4	CASSVQGEKLFF	TGTGCCAGCAGCGTACAGGGGGAAAAACTGTTTTTT
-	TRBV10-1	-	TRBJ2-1	CASSDEGGSYNEQFF	TGCGCCAGCAGTGATGAGGGGGGGTCCTACAATGAGCAGTTCTTC
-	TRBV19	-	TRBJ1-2	CASAPTAILYYGYTF	TGTGCCAGTGCCCCGACAGCGATACTTTACTATGGCTACACCTTC
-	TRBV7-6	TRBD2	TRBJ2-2	CASSLTGLAGGFANTGELFF	TGTGCCAGCAGCTTGACCGGACTAGCGGGGGGCTTCGCGAACACCGGGGAGCTGTTTTTT
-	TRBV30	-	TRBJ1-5	CAWSVPRNNQPQHF	TGTGCCTGGAGTGTACCCAGGAACAATCAGCCCCAGCATTTT
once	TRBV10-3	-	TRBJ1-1	CAISERTVNTEAFF	TGTGCCATCAGTGAGCGGACAGTGAACACTGAAGCTTTCTTT
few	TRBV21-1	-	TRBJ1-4	CASSTQTGQGEKLFF	TGTGCCAGCAGCACTCAGACAGGGCAAGGAGAAAAACTGTTTTTT
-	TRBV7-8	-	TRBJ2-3	CASSRLRGGFTDTQYF	TGTGCCAGCAGCCGGCTAAGAGGGGGATTCACAGATACGCAGTATTTT
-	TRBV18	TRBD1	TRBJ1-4	CASSLESTGESEKLFF	TGTGCCAGCTCACTGGAATCGACAGGGGAGTCGGAAAAACTGTTTTTT
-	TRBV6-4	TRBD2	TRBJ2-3	CASSDQTSGGADTQYF	TGTGCCAGCAGTGACCAGACTAGCGGGGGGGCAGATACGCAGTATTTT
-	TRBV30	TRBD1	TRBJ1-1	CAWFTGGSGTEAFF	TGTGCCTGGTTCACAGGGGGCTCCGGCACTGAAGCTTTCTTT
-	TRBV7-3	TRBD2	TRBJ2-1	CASSLTSGTSDEQFF	TGTGCCAGCAGCTTAACTAGCGGGACTTCGGATGAGCAGTTCTTC
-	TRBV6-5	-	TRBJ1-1	CAIMRNTEAFF	TGTGCCATTATGAGGAACACTGAAGCTTTCTTT
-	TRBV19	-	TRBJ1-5	CATRSLSGNQPQHF	TGTGCCACCCGGAGCTTGTCGGGTAATCAGCCCCAGCATTTT
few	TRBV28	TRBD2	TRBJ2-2	CASSGGARNTGELFF	TGTGCCAGTTCGGGAGGGGCGAGGAACACCGGGGAGCTGTTTTTT
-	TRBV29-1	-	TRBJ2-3	CSVATGGGTDTQYF	TGCAGCGTAGCTACGGGGGGCGGCACAGATACGCAGTATTTT
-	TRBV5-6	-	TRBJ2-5	CASSHQPLGRLGLETQYF	TGTGCCAGCAGCCACCAACCCCTGGGCAGACTAGGATTAGAGACCCAGTACTTC
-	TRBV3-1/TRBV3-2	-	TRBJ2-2	CASSQDPHRPNTGELFF	TGTGCCAGCAGCCAAGACCCCCACAGACCGAACACCGGGGAGCTGTTTTTT
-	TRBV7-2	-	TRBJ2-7	CASSPQVGEQYF	TGTGCCAGCAGCCCACAGGTGGGTGAGCAGTACTTC
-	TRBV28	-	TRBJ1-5	CASSRTGYGAQHF	TGTGCCAGCAGTCGTACAGGGTATGGAGCCCAGCATTTT
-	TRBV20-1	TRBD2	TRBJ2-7	CSAGGLVEQYF	TGCAGTGCTGGGGGACTAGTGGAGCAGTACTTC
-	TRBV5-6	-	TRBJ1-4	CASSFREKLFF	TGTGCCAGCAGCTTTCGTGAAAAACTGTTTTTT
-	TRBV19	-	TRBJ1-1	CASNTLMREEKTEAFF	TGTGCCAGTAACACCCTAATGAGGGAGGAAAAGACTGAAGCTTTCTTT
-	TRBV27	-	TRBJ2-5	CASTARTEGWGRGTQYF	TGTGCCAGCACCGCTCGGACAGAGGGGTGGGGTAGGGGAACCCAGTACTTC
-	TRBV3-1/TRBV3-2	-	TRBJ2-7	CASSRIRDTGSYEQYF	TGTGCCAGCAGCCGGATAAGGGACACTGGCTCCTACGAGCAGTACTTC
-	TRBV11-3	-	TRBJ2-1	CASSLDRGNEQFF	TGTGCCAGCAGCTTGGACCGGGGCAATGAGCAGTTCTTC
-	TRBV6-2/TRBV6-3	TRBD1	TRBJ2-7	CASSYFGQGAYEQYF	TGTGCCAGCAGTTACTTCGGACAGGGGGCTTACGAGCAGTACTTC